This T cell receptor beta chain is from a study of shared clonotypes between healthy human individuals. Clones were read by immunoSEQ multiplex PCR, and TCRdb kept only the in-frame ones, dropping some. The table has about 1.1 million clones, roughly 80% seen once. This clone was observed once. This CDR3 region has 16 residues. The V gene lost 4 bases and the J gene lost 1 base, with 15 bases spanning the gap. Germline V gene sequence: CDR1 MGHDK, CDR2 SYGVNS. The TCR originated in a man aged 18-30 years in good health. Some clones in this sample may be carry-over from other donors' samples. Sequencing was performed on memory CD4+ T cells from PBMCs. Regarding subset: CD45RA-negative fraction. V gene TRBV25-1 combines with J gene TRBJ2-3; the D gene is possibly TRBD2 (6 bases). The CDR3 protein is CASSGPTSGRTDTQYF. CDR3 nucleotide sequence: TGTGCCAGCAGTGGTCCCACCAGCGGGCGCACAGATACGCAGTATTTT.